The clone carrying this T cell receptor (beta chain) showed up many times. Antigen unknown. This sample is drawn from a study of neurological immune-mediated disorders. General study findings and limits: The most TCR clonal expansion was seen in HTLV-1-associated myelopathy, and the least was seen in multiple sclerosis, which fell below healthy controls.

TCRdb re-derived calls from the 5' RACE reads in MiXCR, one entry per CDR3 protein. Of 45,000 to 65,000 distinct CDR3 sequences in the sample, over 3% were seen once. Germline CDR1 SGHTA, CDR2 FQGNSA. The CDR3 runs to 14 residues. V was pared by 5 bases and J by 5 bases, with 13 bases between. This TCR was recovered from a man in his forties or fifties with multiple sclerosis. Sequenced material: PBMCs. The rearrangement joins TRBV7-2 to TRBJ1-5; perhaps TRBD1 as D (6 bases). CDR3 DNA sequence: TGTGCCAGCAGCCCCCCCGGGGGGCATCAGCCCCAGCATTTT. This encodes CASSPPGGHQPQHF.